This TCR beta chain was recorded in a study of T cell repertoires in cytomegalovirus infection. Study in general: The public TCR beta signatures pointed to both CMV infection and matching HLA type.

One entry per CDR3 protein results from TCRdb running MiXCR on the reads. The sample shows 380,000 or so distinct CDR3 sequences, about a third of them seen only once. This CDR3 spans 11 amino acids. V was trimmed by 2 bases and J by 9 bases, leaving 5 bases between them. With regard to this clonotype: Its specificity is unknown.

Sequences were derived from cultured PBMCs, sampled from culture after CMV antigen stimulation. This clonotype was sampled from a human donor in good health (CMV status not recorded). Some clones in this sample may be carry-over from other donors' samples. V is TRBV12-3 or TRBV12-4 and J is TRBJ2-1; D is undetermined. In DNA form, the CDR3 reads TGTGCCAGCAGTTTAAAAAGTGAGCAGTTCTTC. Its translation is CASSLKSEQFF.